This T cell receptor beta chain was sequenced for a study of blood T cells in healthy people across ages. Overall study findings and caveats: Not knowing donor CMV status may have confounded expanded clonotype changes. Both higher diversity and more naive CD4+ cells marked long-lived donors when set against aged donors.

Drawn from each donor were approximately 9.5 milliliters of peripheral blood. This clonotype was recorded a few times. Its antigen is unidentified. Germline V CDR1 and CDR2: DFQATT, SNEGSKA (reference sequence). The CDR3 is made up of 14 amino acids. The trim removed 1 base at V and 0 bases at J, leaving 2 bases unmatched. It was with a sample-barcoded 5' primer and a J-beta primer mix that a second PCR of about 6 to 12 cycles was run. Unique molecular identifiers of 12 random nucleotides labeled each cDNA. TCRdb reprocessed the 5' RACE reads with MiXCR, giving one entry per CDR3 protein. This table holds about 680,000 distinct CDR3 sequences, approximately 49% found once.

The TCR comes from a woman aged 55-69 years in good health. J is TRBJ2-7 and V is TRBV20-1, with TRBD2 matching 8 bases. The sequencing sample was made of blood. CDR3 residues: CSARVAGGSYEQYF. The CDR3 bases are TGCAGTGCTAGAGTCGCGGGAGGCTCCTACGAGCAGTACTTC.